This T cell receptor beta chain originates from a study of blood T cell repertoires in COVID-19. The germline gives CDR1 SGHRS, CDR2 YFSETQ. The V end was cut by 4 bases, the J end by 4 bases, with 14 bases between. CDR3 length equals 14 residues. TCRdb keeps only in-frame clones here, not all; method: immunoSEQ multiplex PCR. In the table there are around 130,000 clones, about 89% of which are singletons. The specimen was peripheral blood. This clonotype was obtained from a man in his forties or fifties with active or convalescent COVID-19. The chain links TRBV5-1 to TRBJ1-1, with unresolved D. CDR3 sequence (DNA): TGCGCCAGCAGCGAACAGCAGGTGGGCACTGAAGCTTTCTTT. This codes for CASSEQQVGTEAFF.